These T cell receptor beta chains were read from a single sample in a study of blood T cell repertoires in COVID-19. Clones were read by immunoSEQ multiplex PCR, and TCRdb kept only the in-frame ones, dropping some. In the table there are tens of thousands of clones, around 84% of which are singletons. Sequencing was done on a sample of peripheral blood. The receptor set was obtained from a man aged 70-80 years with acute or convalescent COVID-19. CDR3s include the opening cysteine and the closing phenylalanine or tryptophan. Each record gives: V gene, J gene, clone size, D gene, CDR3 DNA, CDR3 protein. D genes are given only for firm matches. Expanded clones are given a class, and other clones once, few, many or no size at all.

V: TRBV14
J: TRBJ1-1
size: NA
D: NA
DNA: TGTGCCAGCAGCACGACCCAGGGTGTGACTGAAGCTTTCTTT
CDR3: CASSTTQGVTEAFF

V: TRBV4-2
J: TRBJ1-1
size: NA
D: TRBD1
DNA: TGTGCCAGCAGCCAAGGGGGCAGGGGGCATTGGAACACTGAAGCTTTCTTT
CDR3: CASSQGGRGHWNTEAFF

V: TRBV5-5
J: TRBJ2-5
size: NA
D: TRBD2
DNA: TGTGCCAGCAGCTTACGGCGGGAGAGTGAGACCCAGTACTTC
CDR3: CASSLRRESETQYF

V: TRBV5-4
J: TRBJ2-2
size: once
D: TRBD1
DNA: TGTGCCAGCAGCTTGGGGGGGACAGGGGGCATCACCGGGGAGCTGTTTTTT
CDR3: CASSLGGTGGITGELFF

V: TRBV5-4
J: TRBJ1-1
size: NA
D: NA
DNA: TGTGCCAGCAGCCCCGACAGGCACACTGAAGCTTTCTTT
CDR3: CASSPDRHTEAFF

V: TRBV9
J: TRBJ2-7
size: NA
D: NA
DNA: TGTGCCAGCAGCGTTCGGGTTTCCGACGAGCAGTACTTC
CDR3: CASSVRVSDEQYF

V: TRBV6-5
J: TRBJ2-2
size: NA
D: TRBD2
DNA: TGTGCCAGCAGTAAGAGCGGGAGGAGCTCCGGGGAGCTGTTTTTT
CDR3: CASSKSGRSSGELFF

V: TRBV20-1
J: TRBJ2-3
size: once
D: NA
DNA: TGCAGTGCTAGTTTCAGGGAGGACACAGATACGCAGTATTTT
CDR3: CSASFREDTDTQYF

V: TRBV27
J: TRBJ2-7
size: few
D: NA
DNA: TGTGCCAGCAGTTTAAGAGCAAACTACGAGCAGTACTTC
CDR3: CASSLRANYEQYF

V: TRBV2
J: TRBJ2-2
size: NA
D: NA
DNA: TGTGCCAGCATGCAGGGGTGGAACACCGGGGAGCTGTTTTTT
CDR3: CASMQGWNTGELFF

V: TRBV27
J: TRBJ2-2
size: NA
D: TRBD2
DNA: TGTGCCAGCAGTTCGATGACTAGCGGGCGTTTGAACACCGGGGAGCTGTTTTTT
CDR3: CASSSMTSGRLNTGELFF

V: TRBV30
J: TRBJ2-3
size: once
D: TRBD2
DNA: TGTGCCTGGAGCGGACTAGCGGGCCTCACAGATACGCAGTATTTT
CDR3: CAWSGLAGLTDTQYF

V: TRBV5-1
J: TRBJ1-2
size: few
D: TRBD1
DNA: TGCGCCAGCAGCGCTACACAGGGGCATGGCTACACCTTC
CDR3: CASSATQGHGYTF

V: TRBV2
J: TRBJ1-6
size: NA
D: NA
DNA: TGTGCCAGCACCTGGGGTGGAGGGGATTCACCCCTCCACTTT
CDR3: CASTWGGGDSPLHF

V: TRBV7-2
J: TRBJ2-1
size: NA
D: TRBD2
DNA: TGTGCCAGCAGCTCTACTAGCGGGACCTACAATGAGCAGTTCTTC
CDR3: CASSSTSGTYNEQFF

V: TRBV5-1
J: TRBJ1-4
size: few
D: TRBD1
DNA: TGCGCCAGCAGCTTGGGGACAGGGAATGAAAAACTGTTTTTT
CDR3: CASSLGTGNEKLFF

V: TRBV6-5
J: TRBJ2-3
size: once
D: NA
DNA: TGTGCCAGCAGCTACGCAGAAAGAGATACGCAGTATTTT
CDR3: CASSYAERDTQYF

V: TRBV7-9
J: TRBJ2-5
size: once
D: NA
DNA: TGTGCCAGCAGCTTAGGGTTTCGGCAGGTCCAAGAGACCCAGTACTTC
CDR3: CASSLGFRQVQETQYF

V: TRBV18
J: TRBJ1-2
size: few
D: TRBD1
DNA: TGTGCCAGCTCACATGGACAGGGCGGCGGCTACACCTTC
CDR3: CASSHGQGGGYTF

V: TRBV6-2/TRBV6-3
J: TRBJ2-7
size: NA
D: TRBD1
DNA: TGTGCCAGCAGTTGGGGACAGTACGAGCAGTACTTC
CDR3: CASSWGQYEQYF

V: TRBV19
J: TRBJ2-2
size: NA
D: TRBD1
DNA: TGTGCCAGTACCCCCAGGGGGCGGAACACCGGGGAGCTGTTTTTT
CDR3: CASTPRGRNTGELFF

V: TRBV6-5
J: TRBJ2-1
size: once
D: TRBD2
DNA: TGTGCCAGCAGTTACTCGACCGGGGGGACGTACAATGAGCAGTTCTTC
CDR3: CASSYSTGGTYNEQFF

V: TRBV19
J: TRBJ1-4
size: NA
D: NA
DNA: TGTGCCAGTAGTCGTTCACACGCAACTAATGAAAAACTGTTTTTT
CDR3: CASSRSHATNEKLFF

V: TRBV14
J: TRBJ1-4
size: NA
D: NA
DNA: TGTGCCAGCAGCCCCCTCGGGGAAAAACTGTTTTTT
CDR3: CASSPLGEKLFF

V: TRBV28
J: TRBJ2-3
size: NA
D: TRBD2
DNA: TGTGCCAGCAGCCCACTAGCGGGAGTAGATACGCAGTATTTT
CDR3: CASSPLAGVDTQYF

V: TRBV7-9
J: TRBJ1-1
size: NA
D: NA
DNA: TGTGCCAGCAGCTTCCCCGAGACTGAAGCTTTCTTT
CDR3: CASSFPETEAFF

V: TRBV28
J: TRBJ2-7
size: NA
D: NA
DNA: TGTGCCAGCAGGGGGCCTTACGAGCAGTACTTC
CDR3: CASRGPYEQYF

V: TRBV5-5
J: TRBJ2-7
size: many
D: NA
DNA: TGTGCCAGCAGCTTACAGGCCTCCTACGAGCAGTACTTC
CDR3: CASSLQASYEQYF

V: TRBV7-3
J: TRBJ2-1
size: NA
D: TRBD2
DNA: TGTGCCAGCAGCTTTGGGGCGGGGGTGAACAATGAGCAGTTCTTC
CDR3: CASSFGAGVNNEQFF

V: TRBV4-3
J: TRBJ2-2
size: once
D: TRBD2
DNA: TGCGCCAGCAGCCAAGCCGCCTTGGCTAGCGGGACCGGGGAGCTGTTTTTT
CDR3: CASSQAALASGTGELFF

V: TRBV7-2
J: TRBJ2-3
size: NA
D: NA
DNA: TGTGCCAGCAGCCTCGGACTGCGCACAGATACGCAGTATTTT
CDR3: CASSLGLRTDTQYF

V: TRBV6-2/TRBV6-3
J: TRBJ1-2
size: NA
D: NA
DNA: TGTGCCAGCAGTTACGGAGGGGACTATGGCTACACCTTC
CDR3: CASSYGGDYGYTF

V: TRBV5-1
J: TRBJ1-6
size: NA
D: TRBD1
DNA: TGCGCCAGCAGCGAGGAGACAGGGGGTTGGTCACCCCTCCACTTT
CDR3: CASSEETGGWSPLHF

V: TRBV27
J: TRBJ2-2
size: NA
D: TRBD2
DNA: TGTGCCAGCAGGAGTGATCGGGAGGGCAACGGGGAGCTGTTTTTT
CDR3: CASRSDREGNGELFF

V: TRBV9
J: TRBJ2-1
size: NA
D: NA
DNA: TGTGCCAGCAGCGTAGGGGATACGGGGGACTACAATGAGCAGTTCTTC
CDR3: CASSVGDTGDYNEQFF

V: TRBV6-6
J: TRBJ2-1
size: NA
D: TRBD2
DNA: TGTGCCAGCAGGGGGGCGGGGGGACCCTACAATGAGCAGTTCTTC
CDR3: CASRGAGGPYNEQFF

V: TRBV28
J: TRBJ1-5
size: few
D: NA
DNA: TGTGCCAGCAGTAGCCCCCAGGGAAGTCCCCAGCATTTT
CDR3: CASSSPQGSPQHF

V: TRBV5-8
J: TRBJ2-3
size: NA
D: NA
DNA: TGTGCCAGCAGCTGGGACTCTAGCACAGATACGCAGTATTTT
CDR3: CASSWDSSTDTQYF

V: TRBV5-1
J: TRBJ2-7
size: NA
D: TRBD1
DNA: TGCGCCAGCAGCCTTCCGGGACAGGGCTACGAGCAGTACTTC
CDR3: CASSLPGQGYEQYF

V: TRBV27
J: TRBJ2-7
size: NA
D: NA
DNA: TGTGCCACCAGGACAGCCTACGAGCAGTACTTC
CDR3: CATRTAYEQYF

V: TRBV19
J: TRBJ1-6
size: NA
D: TRBD1
DNA: TGTGCCAGTAGTAAGTTACAGGGGTATAATTCACCCCTCCACTTT
CDR3: CASSKLQGYNSPLHF

V: TRBV19
J: TRBJ1-3
size: once
D: TRBD1
DNA: TGTGCCAGTAGCCCTCGACAGGGGACGGCTGGAAACACCATATATTTT
CDR3: CASSPRQGTAGNTIYF

V: TRBV5-1
J: TRBJ2-5
size: NA
D: NA
DNA: TGCGCCAGCAGCTTGGAATGGCGCTCGGGGTGGGAGACCCAGTACTTC
CDR3: CASSLEWRSGWETQYF

V: TRBV10-3
J: TRBJ1-6
size: NA
D: NA
DNA: TGTGCCATCAAGAGAATAGGACAGAATTCACCCCTCCACTTT
CDR3: CAIKRIGQNSPLHF

V: TRBV4-1
J: TRBJ2-7
size: NA
D: TRBD1
DNA: TGCGCCAGCAGCGAACCGGGACAGGGGCTCTACGAGCAGTACTTC
CDR3: CASSEPGQGLYEQYF

V: TRBV28
J: TRBJ2-1
size: NA
D: NA
DNA: TGTGCCAGCAGAGAGACGGGTGAGCAGTTCTTC
CDR3: CASRETGEQFF

V: TRBV7-2
J: TRBJ1-2
size: NA
D: TRBD1
DNA: TGTGCCAGCAGCTTGACAGGGACACGTACAGGCTACACCTTC
CDR3: CASSLTGTRTGYTF

V: TRBV12-3/TRBV12-4
J: TRBJ2-1
size: once
D: NA
DNA: TGTGCCAGCAGTTTTGGACAGCTCGAGCAGTTCTTC
CDR3: CASSFGQLEQFF

V: TRBV5-6
J: TRBJ2-1
size: NA
D: NA
DNA: TGTGCCAGCAGTCAAAACGGGGGGCAGTTCTTC
CDR3: CASSQNGGQFF

V: TRBV10-3
J: TRBJ2-1
size: NA
D: TRBD1
DNA: TGTGCCATCAGCTCCCGGGACAGGGGTGGTGAGCAGTTCTTC
CDR3: CAISSRDRGGEQFF